A single sample is the source of the 8 T cell receptor beta chains below, sequenced in a study of cytomegalovirus exposure and HLA in healthy donors. With 60 Vbeta and 13 Jbeta primers, the PCR was carried out. The table came from immunoSEQ multiplex PCR; TCRdb's copy has only in-frame clones and leaves some out. The sample's table shows tens of thousands of clones. Specimen: PBMCs. The receptors derive from a young woman in good health and CMV-seronegative.

The rearrangement joins TRBV11-3 to TRBJ2-7; no definite D call. The CDR3 has 14 residues. Trimming took 1 base from V and 3 from J, leaving 10 bases between them. The V gene's germline CDR1 is SGHNT and CDR2 YENEEA. Here the CDR3 reads CASSLVGANYEQYF. As DNA, the CDR3 is TGTGCCAGCAGCTTAGTTGGAGCTAACTACGAGCAGTACTTC. The whole variable domain, filled in from reference TRBV11-3 and TRBJ2-7, reads EAGVVQSPRYKIIEKKQPVAFWCNPISGHNTLYWYLQNLGQGPELLIRYENEEAVDDSQLPKDRFSAERLKGVDSTLKIQPAELGDSAVYLCASSLVGANYEQYFGPGTRLTVT.

The chain combines TRBV11-3 with TRBJ2-7; TRBD1 is a possible D gene (5 bases). Germline CDR1 reads SGHNT; CDR2 reads YENEEA. The CDR3 is 13 amino acids. V lost 3 bases, J lost 4 bases, and 10 bases lay in between. The DNA of the CDR3 is TGTGCCAGCAGCTTGGGGCCAGGGTACGAGCAGTACTTC. Protein product: CASSLGPGYEQYF.

The V gene is TRBV18, the J gene TRBJ1-2, with unresolved D. Trimming stripped 0 bases from V and 6 bases from J, with 17 bases between. The CDR3 has 16 amino acids. From germline, CDR1 is KGHSH and CDR2 LQKENI. CDR3 region: CASSPPSGRRRDGYTF. The CDR3 DNA reads as TGTGCCAGCTCACCACCATCCGGGCGCAGGAGGGATGGCTACACCTTC. The full variable domain, in which reference TRBV18 and TRBJ1-2 provide the parts outside the CDR3, is NAGVMQNPRHLVRRRGQEARLRCSPMKGHSHVYWYRQLPEEGLKFMVYLQKENIIDESGMPKERFSAEFPKEGPSILRIQQVVRGDSAAYFCASSPPSGRRRDGYTFGSGTRLTVV.

This chain's CDR3 is CARTGGQGGGSPLHF. The DNA for the CDR3 is TGTGCCAGGACTGGGGGACAGGGGGGAGGTTCACCCCTCCACTTT. The chain combines TRBV2 with TRBJ1-6, with 11 bases that match TRBD1. This CDR3 has 15 residues. V trimming: 9 bases; J trimming: 9 bases; junction bases outside the gene matches: 10. CDR1 SNHLY and CDR2 FYNNEI come from the germline V gene.

The chain has TRBV18 and TRBJ1-3, with 9 positions matching TRBD1. This CDR3 is built from 19 residues. Trimming at V came to 1 base and at J to 1 base, leaving 11 bases not matched to a gene. Germline V gene lookup returns CDR1 KGHSH and CDR2 LQKENI. CDR3 in DNA: TGTGCCAGCTCACCACGGATACATCGGGACAGGGTATCTGGAAACACCATATATTTT. It codes for CASSPRIHRDRVSGNTIYF.

The rearrangement uses TRBV4-2 and TRBJ1-2; 10 bases fit TRBD1. The V segment lost 0 bases and the J segment 7 bases; nucleotides outside the gene matches: 5. From germline, CDR1 is LGHNA and CDR2 YNFKEQ. The CDR3 is made up of 15 amino acids. The CDR3 spells CASSQDGWDRGGYTF. The CDR3 DNA follows: TGTGCCAGCAGCCAAGATGGATGGGACAGGGGTGGCTACACCTTC.

The chain employs TRBV2 and TRBJ1-2; the match to TRBD1 covers 9 bases. V lost 7 bases and J lost 9; bases outside the gene matches: 6. CDR1 and CDR2 from the germline V gene are SNHLY and FYNNEI. The CDR3 loop spans 12 amino acids. For the CDR3, the DNA is TGTGCCAGCACCCGGGACAGGGAGCGCTACACCTTC. Encoded protein: CASTRDRERYTF.

The gene calls are TRBV5-1 and TRBJ2-1; TRBD2 aligns across 9 bases. Germline assignment: CDR1 SGHRS and CDR2 YFSETQ. The CDR3 covers 17 residues. V shed 0 bases and J 8 bases; nucleotides not matched to a gene: 12. CDR3 region: CASSLVPGGGDSDEQFF. The CDR3, as DNA: TGCGCCAGCAGCTTGGTCCCGGGCGGGGGGGATAGCGATGAGCAGTTCTTC.